The clone carrying this TCR beta chain was found a few times. The germline CDR1 and CDR2 sequences are MNHEY and SVGEGT. Trimming shortened V by 2 bases and J by 4 bases, and 12 bases separated the two germline ends. The CDR3 covers 14 residues. This entry belongs to a study of blood T cell repertoires in COVID-19. Overall study context: Acute-phase and convalescent COVID-19 samples originated in the United States, Italy and Spain. PBMCs, B-cell-depleted T cells, or T cells were the source of the cDNA or gDNA that made up the material.

In the authors' methods: The authors estimated nucleated cell counts from reference gene primer amplification. Repertoires were generated with immunoSEQ multiplex PCR, while TCRdb's copy carries only in-frame clones and drops some. V and J calls plus clone size are reproduced from that table; the DNA served to infer D and trimming. The sample lists over 35,000 clones, more than 80% occurring once. V and J are TRBV6-2 or TRBV6-3 and TRBJ2-7; D may be TRBD2 (6 bases). The specimen was peripheral blood. This clonotype was obtained from a man aged 60 to 75 with active COVID-19. CDR3 region: CASSYRESGYEQYF. The CDR3 bases are TGTGCCAGCAGTTACAGGGAGAGCGGGTACGAGCAGTACTTC.